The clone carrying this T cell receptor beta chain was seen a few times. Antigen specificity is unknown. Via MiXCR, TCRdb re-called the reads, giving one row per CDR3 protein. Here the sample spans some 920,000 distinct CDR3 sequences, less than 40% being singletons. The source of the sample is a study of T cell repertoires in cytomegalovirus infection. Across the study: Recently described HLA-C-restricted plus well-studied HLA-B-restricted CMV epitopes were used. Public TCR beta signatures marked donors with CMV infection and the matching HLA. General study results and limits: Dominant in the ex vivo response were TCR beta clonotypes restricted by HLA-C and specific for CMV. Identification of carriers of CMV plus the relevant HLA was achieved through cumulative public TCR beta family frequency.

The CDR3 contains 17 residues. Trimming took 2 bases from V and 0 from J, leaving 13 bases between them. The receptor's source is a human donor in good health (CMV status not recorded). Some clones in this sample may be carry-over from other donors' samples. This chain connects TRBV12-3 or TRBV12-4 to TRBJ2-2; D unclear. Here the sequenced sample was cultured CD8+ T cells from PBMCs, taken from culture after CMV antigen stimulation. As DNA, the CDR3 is TGTGCCAGCAGTTTATTCCCAGGCCTTTCGAACACCGGGGAGCTGTTTTTT. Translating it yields CASSLFPGLSNTGELFF.